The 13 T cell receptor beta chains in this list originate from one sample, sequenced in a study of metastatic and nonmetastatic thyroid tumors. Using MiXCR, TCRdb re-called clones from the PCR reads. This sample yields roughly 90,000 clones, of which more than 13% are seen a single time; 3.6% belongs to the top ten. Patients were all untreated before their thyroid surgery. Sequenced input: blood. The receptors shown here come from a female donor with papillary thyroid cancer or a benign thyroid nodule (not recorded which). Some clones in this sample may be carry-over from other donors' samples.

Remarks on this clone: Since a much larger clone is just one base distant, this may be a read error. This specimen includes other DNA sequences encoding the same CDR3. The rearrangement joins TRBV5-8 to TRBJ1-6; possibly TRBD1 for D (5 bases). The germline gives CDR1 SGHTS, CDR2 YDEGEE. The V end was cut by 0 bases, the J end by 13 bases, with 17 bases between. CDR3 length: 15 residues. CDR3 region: CASSLVRGGSSPLHF. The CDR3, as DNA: TGTGCCAGCAGCTTGGTAAGGGGAGGAAGTTCGCCCCTCCACTTT. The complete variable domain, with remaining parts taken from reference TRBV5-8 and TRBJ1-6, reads EAGVTQSPTHLIKTRGQQATLRCSPISGHTSVYWYQQALGLGLQFLLWYDEGEERNRGNFPPRFSGRQFPNYSSELNVNALELEDSALYLCASSLVRGGSSPLHFGNGTRLTVT.

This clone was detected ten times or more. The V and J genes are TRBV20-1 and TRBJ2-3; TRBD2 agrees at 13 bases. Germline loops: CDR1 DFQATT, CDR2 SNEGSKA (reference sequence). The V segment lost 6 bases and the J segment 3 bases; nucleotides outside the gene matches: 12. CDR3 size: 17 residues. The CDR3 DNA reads TGCAGTGCCTATGGGACTAGCGGGGTATCCGGGACAGATACGCAGTATTTT. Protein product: CSAYGTSGVSGTDTQYF.

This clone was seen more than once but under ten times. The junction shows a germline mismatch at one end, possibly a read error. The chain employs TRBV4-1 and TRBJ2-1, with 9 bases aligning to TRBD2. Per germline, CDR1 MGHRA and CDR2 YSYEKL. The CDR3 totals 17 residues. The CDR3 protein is CASSQGKSGGIHNEQFF. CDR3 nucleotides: TGTGCCAGCAGCCAAGGTAAAAGCGGGGGGATTCACAATGAGCAGTTCTTC.

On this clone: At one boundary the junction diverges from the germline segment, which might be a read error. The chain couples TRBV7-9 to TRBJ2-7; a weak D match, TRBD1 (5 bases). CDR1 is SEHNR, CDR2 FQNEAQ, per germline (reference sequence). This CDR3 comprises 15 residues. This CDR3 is CASSPQGMGFYKQYF. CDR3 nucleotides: TGTGCCAGCAGCCCCCAGGGCATGGGATTCTACAAGCAGTACTTC.

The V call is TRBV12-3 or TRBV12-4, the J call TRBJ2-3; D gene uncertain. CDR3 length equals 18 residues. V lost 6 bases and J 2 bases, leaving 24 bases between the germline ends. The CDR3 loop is CASRGIGVEYPITDTQYF. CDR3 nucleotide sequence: TGTGCCAGCAGGGGGATTGGCGTGGAGTACCCTATCACAGATACGCAGTATTTT.

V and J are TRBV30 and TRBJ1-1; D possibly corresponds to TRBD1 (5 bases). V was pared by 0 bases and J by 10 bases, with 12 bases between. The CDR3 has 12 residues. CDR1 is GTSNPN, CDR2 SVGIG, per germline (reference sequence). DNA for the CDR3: TGTGCCTGGAGTGTACAGGCCTCCGTAGCTTTCTTT. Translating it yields CAWSVQASVAFF.

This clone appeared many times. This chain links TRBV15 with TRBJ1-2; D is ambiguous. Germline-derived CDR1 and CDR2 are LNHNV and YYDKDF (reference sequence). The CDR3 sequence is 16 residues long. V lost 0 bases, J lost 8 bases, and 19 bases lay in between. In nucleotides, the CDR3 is TGTGCCACCAGCAGAGATCCCCCCGACAAGGTGGAGGGCTACACCTTC. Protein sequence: CATSRDPPDKVEGYTF.

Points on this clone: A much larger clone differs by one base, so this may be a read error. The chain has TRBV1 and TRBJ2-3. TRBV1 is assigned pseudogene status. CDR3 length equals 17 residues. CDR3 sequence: CTSSVGDGGVSSDTQYF. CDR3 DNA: TGTACCAGCAGCGTAGGTGACGGTGGAGTCTCAAGTGATACGCAGTATTTT.

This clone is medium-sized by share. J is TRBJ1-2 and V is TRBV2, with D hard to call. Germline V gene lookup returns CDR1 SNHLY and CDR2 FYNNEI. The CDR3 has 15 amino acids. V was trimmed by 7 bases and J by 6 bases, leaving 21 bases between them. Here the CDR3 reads CASNSGFIAGNGYTF. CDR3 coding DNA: TGTGCCAGCAACAGTGGATTTATAGCGGGGAATGGCTACACCTTC.

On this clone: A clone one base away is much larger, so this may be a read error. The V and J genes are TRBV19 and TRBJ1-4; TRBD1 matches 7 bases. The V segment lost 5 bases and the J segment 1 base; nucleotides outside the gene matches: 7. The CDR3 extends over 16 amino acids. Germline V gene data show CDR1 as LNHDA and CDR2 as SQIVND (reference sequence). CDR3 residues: CASSQGQVGTNEKLFF. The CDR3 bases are TGTGCCAGTAGTCAAGGACAGGTCGGAACTAATGAAAAACTGTTTTTT.

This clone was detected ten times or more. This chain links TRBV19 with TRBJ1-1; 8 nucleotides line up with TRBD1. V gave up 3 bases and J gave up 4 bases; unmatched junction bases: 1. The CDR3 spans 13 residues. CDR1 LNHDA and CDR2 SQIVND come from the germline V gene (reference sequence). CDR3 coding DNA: TGTGCCAGTAGTATCGACAGGGGCACTGAAGCTTTCTTT. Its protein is CASSIDRGTEAFF.

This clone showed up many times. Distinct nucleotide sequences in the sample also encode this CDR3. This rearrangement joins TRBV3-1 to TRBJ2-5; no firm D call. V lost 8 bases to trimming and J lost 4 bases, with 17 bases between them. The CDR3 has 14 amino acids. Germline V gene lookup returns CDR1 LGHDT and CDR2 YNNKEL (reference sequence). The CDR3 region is CASSGSDPPETQYF. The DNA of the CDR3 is TGTGCCAGCTCGGGCAGCGACCCACCAGAGACCCAGTACTTC.

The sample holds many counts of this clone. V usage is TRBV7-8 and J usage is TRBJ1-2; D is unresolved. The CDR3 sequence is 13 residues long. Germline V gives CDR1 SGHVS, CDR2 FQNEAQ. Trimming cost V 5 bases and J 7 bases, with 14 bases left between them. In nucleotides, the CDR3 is TGTGCCAGCAGCCCATTACGGGTCGGTGGCTACACCTTC. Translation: CASSPLRVGGYTF.